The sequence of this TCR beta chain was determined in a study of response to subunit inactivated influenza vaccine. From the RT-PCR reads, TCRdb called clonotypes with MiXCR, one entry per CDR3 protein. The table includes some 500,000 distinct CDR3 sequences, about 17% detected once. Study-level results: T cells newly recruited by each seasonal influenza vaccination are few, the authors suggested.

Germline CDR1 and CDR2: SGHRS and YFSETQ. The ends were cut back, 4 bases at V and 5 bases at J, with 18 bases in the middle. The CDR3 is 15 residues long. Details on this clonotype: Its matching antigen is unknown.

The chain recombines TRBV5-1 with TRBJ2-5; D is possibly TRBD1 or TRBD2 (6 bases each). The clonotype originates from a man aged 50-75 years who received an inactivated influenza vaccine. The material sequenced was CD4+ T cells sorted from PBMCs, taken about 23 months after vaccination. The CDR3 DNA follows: TGCGCCAGCAGCACGGCGAGGGGGGCCGGGGAGACCCAGTACTTC. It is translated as CASSTARGAGETQYF.